The 20 T cell receptor beta chains reported below all come from one sample, sequenced in a study of beta chain features in type 1 diabetes. Study-wide points: Moderate yet significant TCRB CDR3 shortening was seen in Type 1 diabetes patients in all four CD4+ subsets.

As every portion of the isolated RNA was reverse transcribed, the sequencing read expressed TCRB transcripts. TCRdb's table, derived via immunoSEQ multiplex PCR, lists solely in-frame clones and lacks some. Among more than 250,000 clones listed, around 21% were seen once. Their antigens are not known. The sequencing input was naive CD4+ T cells from blood. The receptors here all came from a woman in her thirties or forties with type 1 diabetes.

The table lists this clone with a few counts. This sequence joins TRBV30 and TRBJ2-3; no clear D. The CDR3 totals 13 residues. From germline, CDR1 is GTSNPN and CDR2 SVGIG (reference sequence). V shed 7 bases and J shed 3 bases, with 14 bases lying between them. The CDR3: CASLALGTDTQYF. In nucleotides, the CDR3 is TGTGCCTCCTTAGCCCTCGGGACAGATACGCAGTATTTT.

This clone has more than one count but fewer than ten. This CDR3 is also generated by other DNA sequences in the sample. This chain connects TRBV9 to TRBJ2-7, with D possibly being TRBD1 (6 bases). Germline CDR1 reads SGDLS; CDR2 reads YYNGEE. This CDR3 is 14 amino acids long. The V end was cut by 0 bases, the J end by 3 bases, with 10 bases between. The CDR3 loop is CASSVDGRGYEQYF. The CDR3 DNA is TGTGCCAGCAGCGTAGATGGCAGGGGCTACGAGCAGTACTTC. Variable domain in full (rest from reference TRBV9 and TRBJ2-7): DSGVTQTPKHLITATGQRVTLRCSPRSGDLSVYWYQQSLDQGLQFLIQYYNGEERAKGNILERFSAQQFPDLHSELNLSSLELGDSALYFCASSVDGRGYEQYFGPGTRLTVT.

This clone was seen a handful of times. The rearrangement joins TRBV28 to TRBJ2-1; 8 bases match TRBD1. The CDR3 is 15 residues long. V gave up 6 bases and J gave up 0 bases; unmatched junction bases: 4. CDR1 is MDHEN, CDR2 SYDVKM, per germline. This CDR3 is CASRSGQGSYNEQFF. As DNA, the CDR3 is TGTGCCAGCAGGTCAGGACAGGGCTCCTACAATGAGCAGTTCTTC.

This chain uses TRBV29-1 with TRBJ1-2; D is perhaps TRBD1 (5 bases). Trimming stripped 2 bases from V and 5 bases from J, with 12 bases between. The CDR3 extends over 13 amino acids. Per the germline V gene, CDR1 is SQVTM and CDR2 is ANQGSEA. The CDR3 sequence: CSVEYGDSYGYTF. The CDR3 DNA is TGCAGCGTTGAATATGGGGACTCATATGGCTACACCTTC.

In this sample, this clone turned up a few times. V and J are TRBV9 and TRBJ1-1, with TRBD1 matching over 7 bases. Germline V CDR1 and CDR2: SGDLS, YYNGEE. This CDR3 is 14 amino acids long. The ends lost 5 bases at V and 1 base at J; junction bases unmatched: 5. The DNA for the CDR3 is TGTGCCAGCAGGGCCGGGACAGAGAACACTGAAGCTTTCTTT. Protein: CASRAGTENTEAFF. Supplemented by reference TRBV9 and TRBJ1-1, the full variable domain reads DSGVTQTPKHLITATGQRVTLRCSPRSGDLSVYWYQQSLDQGLQFLIQYYNGEERAKGNILERFSAQQFPDLHSELNLSSLELGDSALYFCASRAGTENTEAFFGQGTRLTVV.

The table lists this clone with a few counts. The chain employs TRBV18 and TRBJ1-1; 8 bases are a match to TRBD1. Trimming at V came to 0 bases and at J to 1 base, leaving 7 bases not matched to a gene. The CDR3 spans 17 residues. Germline V gene sequence: CDR1 KGHSH, CDR2 LQKENI. The CDR3 is CASSPPGTGGENTEAFF. The CDR3 DNA reads TGTGCCAGCTCACCACCCGGCACAGGGGGGGAGAACACTGAAGCTTTCTTT.

The J gene is TRBJ2-7, the V gene TRBV7-9, with D maybe TRBD1 (5 bases). Germline CDR1 SEHNR, CDR2 FQNEAQ (reference sequence). V lost 1 base and J lost 3, with 13 bases in between. This CDR3 spans 15 amino acids. The CDR3 DNA reads TGTGCCAGCAGCTTAGAAGAAGGGGCCGACTACGAGCAGTACTTC. As protein: CASSLEEGADYEQYF.

This clone was observed a handful of times. As DNA, the CDR3 is TGTGCCAGCAGTTACCGTGTCCGGCGGGACTCACCCCTCCACTTT. The encoded protein is CASSYRVRRDSPLHF. V gene TRBV6-5 combines with J gene TRBJ1-6; D might be TRBD1 (5 bases). The V end lost 2 bases, the J end lost 10 bases, and 15 bases lay between the germline ends. This CDR3 region has 15 residues. The germline CDR1 and CDR2 sequences are MNHEY and SVGAGI.

There are a few counts of this clone. The chain has TRBV19 and TRBJ1-5; D is unresolved. V lost 3 bases, J lost 2 bases, and 8 bases lay in between. Germline V gene sequence: CDR1 LNHDA, CDR2 SQIVND (reference sequence). The CDR3 length is 14 residues. DNA of the CDR3: TGTGCCAGTAGTATTCAGCGAGGCAATCAGCCCCAGCATTTT. It specifies CASSIQRGNQPQHF. The variable domain in full, completed from reference TRBV19 and TRBJ1-5, reads DGGITQSPKYLFRKEGQNVTLSCEQNLNHDAMYWYRQDPGQGLRLIYYSQIVNDFQKGDIAEGYSVSREKKESFPLTVTSAQKNPTAFYLCASSIQRGNQPQHFGDGTRLSIL.

The J gene is TRBJ2-3, the V gene TRBV6-5; 10 nucleotides match TRBD1. V was clipped by 0 bases and J by 7 bases; unmatched bases: 4. The CDR3 length is 15 residues. Germline V gene data show CDR1 as MNHEY and CDR2 as SVGAGI. The CDR3 here is CASSYSRTGGNTQYF. CDR3 nucleotide sequence: TGTGCCAGCAGTTACTCCCGGACAGGGGGGAATACGCAGTATTTT.

This rearrangement joins TRBV30 to TRBJ1-4; 9 positions match TRBD1. In germline, CDR1 is GTSNPN, CDR2 SVGIG (reference sequence). The CDR3 extends over 15 amino acids. The V gene end was trimmed by 1 base and the J gene end by 7 bases; junction bases not matched to a gene: 7. The CDR3 here is CAWSEGDRAREKLFF. In nucleotides, the CDR3 is TGTGCCTGGAGTGAGGGGGACAGGGCGCGTGAAAAACTGTTTTTT. Complete variable domain (other parts from reference TRBV30 and TRBJ1-4): SQTIHQWPATLVQPVGSPLSLECTVEGTSNPNLYWYRQAAGRGLQLLFYSVGIGQISSEVPQNLSASRPQDRQFILSSKKLLLSDSGFYLCAWSEGDRAREKLFFGSGTQLSVL.

CDR3 bases: TGTGCCAGCAGTTACGGGACAGGGAGCAATGAGCAGTTCTTC. Amino acids: CASSYGTGSNEQFF. The chain uses TRBV6-5 and TRBJ2-1; TRBD1 agrees at 9 bases. The germline gives CDR1 MNHEY, CDR2 SVGAGI. The CDR3 contains 14 residues. Germline trimming cut 2 bases from V and 6 bases from J; bases unmatched to any gene: 2.

This clone showed up just a few times. The V call is TRBV7-3, the J call TRBJ2-7; 10 bases agree with TRBD1. The CDR3 runs 15 residues. Looked up from germline, CDR1 is SGHTA and CDR2 is FQGTGA. The V gene end was trimmed by 3 bases and the J gene end by 6 bases; junction bases not matched to a gene: 8. In nucleotides, the CDR3 is TGTGCCAGCAGCTTTAAAGGGACAGGGGCGTTCGAGCAGTACTTC. It translates to CASSFKGTGAFEQYF.

This clone occurred a few times. The chain combines TRBV9 with TRBJ2-7; perhaps TRBD1 as D (6 bases). CDR1 and CDR2 from the germline V gene are SGDLS and YYNGEE. The ends were cut back, 1 base at V and 7 bases at J, with 12 bases in the middle. The CDR3 covers 13 residues. The CDR3 DNA reads TGTGCCAGCAGCGTAACAGGGACGGGGGAGCAGTACTTC. It translates to CASSVTGTGEQYF. The whole variable domain, filled in from reference TRBV9 and TRBJ2-7, reads DSGVTQTPKHLITATGQRVTLRCSPRSGDLSVYWYQQSLDQGLQFLIQYYNGEERAKGNILERFSAQQFPDLHSELNLSSLELGDSALYFCASSVTGTGEQYFGPGTRLTVT.

This chain links TRBV9 with TRBJ1-2; a weak D match, TRBD1 (6 bases). There are 14 residues in the CDR3. With 6 bases removed from V and 7 bases from J, the gap between germline ends came to 19 bases. Germline CDR1 and CDR2: SGDLS and YYNGEE. This CDR3 is CASIPGPGAGGYTF. As DNA, the CDR3 is TGTGCCAGCATCCCGGGGCCAGGGGCTGGTGGCTACACCTTC.

This clone is a singleton in its sample. The chain combines TRBV18 with TRBJ1-1; D remains unclear. Trimming took off 0 bases at V and 1 base at J, with 9 bases between the two ends. Germline V CDR1 and CDR2: KGHSH, LQKENI. The CDR3 consists of 15 residues. CDR3 sequence: CASSPPLAQNTEAFF. The DNA of the CDR3 is TGTGCCAGCTCACCACCGTTGGCCCAGAACACTGAAGCTTTCTTT.

In its sample, this clone was seen a few times. The V and J genes are TRBV9 and TRBJ2-1; the match to TRBD2 covers 7 bases. The germline V gene has CDR1 SGDLS and CDR2 YYNGEE. Trimming removed 3 bases from V and 4 bases from J; junction bases left unmatched: 7. The CDR3 sequence is 15 residues long. The chain's CDR3 is CASSAGGELYNEQFF. In DNA form, the CDR3 reads TGTGCCAGCAGCGCGGGGGGAGAACTTTACAATGAGCAGTTCTTC. Complete variable domain (other parts from reference TRBV9 and TRBJ2-1): DSGVTQTPKHLITATGQRVTLRCSPRSGDLSVYWYQQSLDQGLQFLIQYYNGEERAKGNILERFSAQQFPDLHSELNLSSLELGDSALYFCASSAGGELYNEQFFGPGTRLTVL.

CDR3 sequence reads: CASRGTSGEQFF. For the CDR3, the DNA is TGTGCCAGCCGTGGGACTAGCGGGGAGCAGTTCTTC. The rearrangement joins TRBV28 to TRBJ2-1; TRBD2 matches 12 bases. The V gene end was trimmed by 8 bases and the J gene end by 10 bases; junction bases not matched to a gene: 3. Germline assignment: CDR1 MDHEN and CDR2 SYDVKM. The CDR3 extends over 12 amino acids.

There are a few counts of this clone. V is TRBV7-9 and J is TRBJ2-7; possibly TRBD1 for D (6 bases). V gave up 2 bases and J gave up 5 bases, with 13 bases separating them. Per germline, CDR1 SEHNR and CDR2 FQNEAQ (reference sequence). This CDR3 comprises 14 residues. The CDR3 DNA sequence: TGTGCCAGCAGCTTAACTACAGGGATGAACGAGCAGTACTTC. Translation gives CASSLTTGMNEQYF. The full variable domain, completed using reference TRBV7-9 and TRBJ2-7, is DTGVSQNPRHKITKRGQNVTFRCDPISEHNRLYWYRQTLGQGPEFLTYFQNEAQLEKSRLLSDRFSAERPKGSFSTLEIQRTEQGDSAMYLCASSLTTGMNEQYFGPGTRLTVT.

A note on this clone: This sample includes further DNA sequences coding for the same CDR3. The chain is built from TRBV9 and TRBJ2-6; D is possibly TRBD2 (5 bases). The germline V gene encodes CDR1 SGDLS and CDR2 YYNGEE. The CDR3 has 15 amino acids. Trimming removed 0 bases from V and 2 bases from J, with 6 bases in between. CDR3 loop: CASSVGGTGANVLTF. Here the CDR3 DNA reads TGTGCCAGCAGCGTAGGAGGGACTGGGGCCAACGTCCTGACTTTC. Full variable domain (rest looked up from reference TRBV9 and TRBJ2-6): DSGVTQTPKHLITATGQRVTLRCSPRSGDLSVYWYQQSLDQGLQFLIQYYNGEERAKGNILERFSAQQFPDLHSELNLSSLELGDSALYFCASSVGGTGANVLTFGAGSRLTVL.